The 27 T cell receptor beta chains given below trace back to one sample, sequenced in a study of blood T cell repertoires in COVID-19. Using immunoSEQ multiplex PCR, the repertoire was profiled, and TCRdb retains in-frame clones only, with some absent. The sample has a few hundred thousand clones, roughly nine tenths seen once; the top ten hold roughly 2.8%. The sequenced sample was PBMCs or T cells enriched from blood (not recorded which). Every receptor here comes from a woman in her 50s who had been exposed to COVID-19.

The gene calls are TRBV19 and TRBJ1-5, with unresolved D. The CDR3 totals 14 residues. Trimming removed 1 base from V and 2 bases from J, with 6 bases in between. The germline V gene encodes CDR1 LNHDA and CDR2 SQIVND (reference sequence). The CDR3 loop is CASSIVSGNQPQHF. For the CDR3, the DNA is TGTGCCAGTAGTATAGTGTCGGGCAATCAGCCCCAGCATTTT.

The V call is TRBV28, the J call TRBJ2-7; 7 bases are a match to TRBD1. The V gene's germline CDR1 is MDHEN and CDR2 SYDVKM. The J segment lost 2 bases and the V segment lost 6 bases, leaving 7 bases of the junction unmatched. The CDR3 contains 14 residues. This CDR3 reads CASRDRDRPYEQYF. The DNA for the CDR3 is TGTGCCAGCAGGGATAGGGACAGACCCTACGAGCAGTACTTC.

The rearrangement joins TRBV7-2 to TRBJ2-2; D gene unclear. From germline, CDR1 is SGHTA and CDR2 FQGNSA. This CDR3 spans 14 amino acids. The ends were cut back, 5 bases at V and 0 bases at J, with 7 bases in the middle. CDR3 residues: CASSLPPNTGELFF. Here the CDR3 DNA reads TGTGCCAGCAGCCTCCCCCCGAACACCGGGGAGCTGTTTTTT.

The chain combines TRBV5-1 with TRBJ1-1, with 10 nucleotides matching TRBD1. The CDR3 runs 15 residues. The germline gives CDR1 SGHRS, CDR2 YFSETQ. Germline trimming cut 8 bases from V and 1 base from J; bases unmatched to any gene: 8. DNA for the CDR3: TGCGCCAGTACCCGGGACAGGGGAGGGAACACTGAAGCTTTCTTT. The encoded protein is CASTRDRGGNTEAFF.

The genes are TRBV7-9 and TRBJ1-2; perhaps TRBD1 as D (6 bases). The CDR3 runs to 15 residues. The V gene's germline CDR1 is SEHNR and CDR2 FQNEAQ (reference sequence). Trimming left V 1 base short and J 5 bases short, with 14 bases between. The CDR3: CASSLGSDSLYGYTF. CDR3 in DNA: TGTGCCAGCAGCTTAGGGTCGGACAGCCTTTATGGCTACACCTTC.

The rearrangement links TRBV7-8 to TRBJ2-3; perhaps TRBD1 as D (5 bases). The CDR3 sequence is 12 residues long. V was clipped by 6 bases and J by 6 bases, with 10 bases between them. Germline V gene data show CDR1 as SGHVS and CDR2 as FQNEAQ. CDR3 coding DNA: TGTGCCAGCAGTTTTAAGGGGGATACGCAGTATTTT. It codes for CASSFKGDTQYF.

V and J are TRBV5-5 and TRBJ2-7, with TRBD2 matching over 10 bases. CDR3 length equals 14 residues. Germline assignment: CDR1 SGHKS and CDR2 YYEKEE (reference sequence). Trimming cost V 3 bases and J 5 bases; bases outside gene matches: 5. The CDR3 DNA reads TGTGCCAGCAGCTGGCTAGCGGGGGCGGACGAGCAGTACTTC. Protein: CASSWLAGADEQYF. The whole variable domain, remainder taken from reference TRBV5-5 and TRBJ2-7, is DAGVTQSPTHLIKTRGQQVTLRCSPISGHKSVSWYQQVLGQGPQFIFQYYEKEERGRGNFPDRFSARQFPNYSSELNVNALLLGDSALYLCASSWLAGADEQYFGPGTRLTVT.

This chain's CDR3 is CAISDMASGGATASTDTQYF. CDR3 DNA sequence: TGTGCCATCAGTGATATGGCTAGCGGGGGGGCCACTGCTAGCACAGATACGCAGTATTTT. The rearrangement links TRBV10-3 to TRBJ2-3; 12 nucleotides align to TRBD2. The CDR3 covers 20 residues. The germline V gene has CDR1 ENHRY and CDR2 SYGVKD. The trim removed 3 bases at V and 0 bases at J, leaving 13 bases unmatched.

This chain joins TRBV7-2 and TRBJ1-3; 8 bases agree with TRBD1. The germline CDR1 and CDR2 sequences are SGHTA and FQGNSA. This CDR3 contains 16 residues. Germline trimming cut 5 bases from V and 0 bases from J; bases unmatched to any gene: 6. Written as DNA, the CDR3 is TGTGCCAGCAGCAGCAGGGGGCGACCCTCTGGAAACACCATATATTTT. Translation: CASSSRGRPSGNTIYF.

V and J are TRBV5-5 and TRBJ1-1, with TRBD1 identical over 9 bases. The germline V gene has CDR1 SGHKS and CDR2 YYEKEE (reference sequence). V lost 0 bases and J lost 6; bases outside the gene matches: 3. The CDR3 is 14 residues long. The CDR3: CASSLGTGVAEAFF. Here the CDR3 DNA reads TGTGCCAGCAGCTTGGGGACAGGGGTCGCTGAAGCTTTCTTT.

Written as DNA, the CDR3 is TGTGCCATCAGTGCGGTGGACAGCTCCTACAATGAGCAGTTCTTC. Its translation is CAISAVDSSYNEQFF. V and J are TRBV10-3 and TRBJ2-1; the D gene is possibly TRBD1 (6 bases). The ends were cut back, 4 bases at V and 0 bases at J, with 10 bases in the middle. This CDR3 spans 15 amino acids. CDR1 ENHRY and CDR2 SYGVKD come from the germline V gene.

The chain is built from TRBV19 and TRBJ1-2, with no clear D. This CDR3 has 16 residues. The V end lost 0 bases, the J end lost 0 bases, and 11 bases lay between the germline ends. CDR1 LNHDA and CDR2 SQIVND come from the germline V gene (reference sequence). CDR3 in amino acids: CASSIDKAGANYGYTF. DNA for the CDR3: TGTGCCAGTAGTATAGATAAGGCGGGCGCTAACTATGGCTACACCTTC.

This chain links TRBV5-1 with TRBJ2-3; D may be TRBD2 (6 bases). V lost 4 bases and J 1 base, leaving 16 bases between the germline ends. There are 16 residues in the CDR3. The germline V gene has CDR1 SGHRS and CDR2 YFSETQ. The CDR3 is CASSPSGRGGTDTQYF. The CDR3 region has the DNA TGCGCCAGCAGCCCATCAGGGCGCGGGGGCACAGATACGCAGTATTTT.

The chain links TRBV30 to TRBJ2-2; TRBD2 might be the D (5 bases). The V end lost 5 bases, the J end lost 1 base, and 8 bases lay between the germline ends. The germline CDR1 and CDR2 sequences are GTSNPN and SVGIG (reference sequence). The CDR3 spans 13 residues. The CDR3, as DNA: TGTGCCTGGTTCGGACTGAACACCGGGGAGCTGTTTTTT. Protein: CAWFGLNTGELFF.

About this clone: The same CDR3 arises from other DNA sequences in this sample as well. The rearrangement joins TRBV28 to TRBJ2-7; D uncertain. V lost 2 bases and J 6 bases, leaving 5 bases between the germline ends. The CDR3 covers 11 residues. Per the germline V gene, CDR1 is MDHEN and CDR2 is SYDVKM. CDR3 region: CASSLRGEQYF. The CDR3 nucleotides are TGTGCCAGCAGTTTACGCGGCGAGCAGTACTTC.

The V call is TRBV7-2, the J call TRBJ1-1; TRBD1 might be the D (6 bases). The ends were cut back, 4 bases at V and 1 base at J, with 10 bases in the middle. Germline V gives CDR1 SGHTA, CDR2 FQGNSA. This CDR3 region has 14 residues. The CDR3 bases are TGTGCCAGCAGCTCGAGAGGGGGGAACACTGAAGCTTTCTTT. It yields the protein CASSSRGGNTEAFF.

V usage is TRBV3-1 (or the pseudogene TRBV3-2) and J usage is TRBJ2-7, with TRBD2 as a possible D gene (6 bases). The V end was cut by 7 bases, the J end by 4 bases, with 14 bases between. The CDR3 is made up of 13 amino acids. Germline CDR1 is LGHDT and CDR2 is YNNKEL (reference sequence). The CDR3 here is CASKDGLKYEQYF. CDR3 nucleotides: TGTGCCAGCAAGGACGGACTAAAATACGAGCAGTACTTC.

The chain combines TRBV2 with TRBJ1-2; a weak D match, TRBD1 (5 bases). CDR3 size: 15 residues. The V gene lost 6 bases and the J gene lost 0 bases, with 14 bases spanning the gap. Germline lookup yields CDR1 SNHLY and CDR2 FYNNEI. The CDR3, as DNA: TGTGCCAGCAGAGGCAACAGGCCAGCTAACTATGGCTACACCTTC. Translation: CASRGNRPANYGYTF. Full variable domain (missing parts from reference TRBV2 and TRBJ1-2): EPEVTQTPSHQVTQMGQEVILRCVPISNHLYFYWYRQILGQKVEFLVSFYNNEISEKSEIFDDQFSVERPDGSNFTLKIRSTKLEDSAMYFCASRGNRPANYGYTFGSGTRLTVV.

The V call is TRBV19, the J call TRBJ1-2; 9 bases match TRBD1. With 6 bases clipped from V and 7 bases from J, the junction kept 6 bases outside the gene matches. From germline, CDR1 is LNHDA and CDR2 SQIVND (reference sequence). The CDR3 has 13 residues. This CDR3 is CASSQGQGPGYTF. The CDR3 DNA reads TGTGCCAGTAGCCAGGGACAGGGTCCTGGCTACACCTTC.

This clone appeared once. V is TRBV19 and J is TRBJ2-3, with D perhaps TRBD2 (6 bases). The CDR3 loop spans 13 amino acids. The germline V gene encodes CDR1 LNHDA and CDR2 SQIVND (reference sequence). The V end lost 4 bases, the J end lost 6 bases, and 11 bases lay between the germline ends. The CDR3 region has the DNA TGTGCCAGTAGTACAAACCGGGAGGATACGCAGTATTTT. It translates to CASSTNREDTQYF.

This clone came up a few times. This chain connects TRBV18 to TRBJ2-7, with 7 bases matching TRBD1. The CDR3 loop spans 14 amino acids. Unmatched junction bases numbered 3, after V lost 2 bases and J lost 2 bases. Germline lookup yields CDR1 KGHSH and CDR2 LQKENI. CDR3 DNA sequence: TGTGCCAGCTCACCAGGGACAGCGACCTACGAGCAGTACTTC. Amino acid sequence: CASSPGTATYEQYF. Based on the CDR3 plus reference TRBV18 and TRBJ2-7, the full variable domain is NAGVMQNPRHLVRRRGQEARLRCSPMKGHSHVYWYRQLPEEGLKFMVYLQKENIIDESGMPKERFSAEFPKEGPSILRIQQVVRGDSAAYFCASSPGTATYEQYFGPGTRLTVT.

The V call is TRBV2, the J call TRBJ2-2; tentative D call: TRBD1 (6 bases). From germline, CDR1 is SNHLY and CDR2 FYNNEI. V shed 5 bases and J shed 5 bases, with 18 bases lying between them. This CDR3 contains 16 residues. The CDR3, as DNA: TGTGCCAGCAGTCTCAGGGGCGATAAGTTGACCGGGGAGCTGTTTTTT. Amino acid sequence: CASSLRGDKLTGELFF. Supplemented by reference TRBV2 and TRBJ2-2, the full variable domain reads EPEVTQTPSHQVTQMGQEVILRCVPISNHLYFYWYRQILGQKVEFLVSFYNNEISEKSEIFDDQFSVERPDGSNFTLKIRSTKLEDSAMYFCASSLRGDKLTGELFFGEGSRLTVL.

The chain carries TRBV28 and TRBJ1-2, with 11 bases identical to TRBD1. Germline V gene data show CDR1 as MDHEN and CDR2 as SYDVKM. The CDR3 loop spans 16 amino acids. Trimming at V came to 3 bases and at J to 2 bases, leaving 5 bases not matched to a gene. CDR3 sequence: CASSFGQGALNYGYTF. The CDR3 nucleotides are TGTGCCAGCAGTTTCGGACAGGGGGCGTTAAACTATGGCTACACCTTC.

This sequence joins TRBV5-1 and TRBJ1-6; tentative D call: TRBD1 (5 bases). Germline V gene lookup returns CDR1 SGHRS and CDR2 YFSETQ. Trimming left V 5 bases short and J 2 bases short, with 11 bases between. CDR3 length: 15 residues. As DNA, the CDR3 is TGCGCCAGCAGAAAAGACAGAACCTATAATTCACCCCTCCACTTT. Its translation: CASRKDRTYNSPLHF.

The chain has TRBV3-1 (or the pseudogene TRBV3-2) and TRBJ2-7; D remains unclear. CDR1 is LGHDT and CDR2 is YNNKEL in the germline V gene (reference sequence). V shed 4 bases and J shed 4 bases, with 11 bases lying between them. CDR3 length: 13 amino acids. CDR3 DNA sequence: TGTGCCAGCAGCCGAGACTCCCAGTACGAGCAGTACTTC. Protein sequence: CASSRDSQYEQYF.

The chain carries TRBV3-1 (or the pseudogene TRBV3-2) and TRBJ1-4; D possibly corresponds to TRBD1 (6 bases). CDR1 LGHDT and CDR2 YNNKEL come from the germline V gene (reference sequence). The CDR3 length is 14 residues. V was shortened by 2 bases and J by 7 bases, with 11 bases between the two germline ends. CDR3: CASSQPGRGEKLFF. The CDR3, as DNA: TGTGCCAGCAGCCAACCGGGCAGGGGTGAAAAACTGTTTTTT.

The chain recombines TRBV3-1 (or the pseudogene TRBV3-2) with TRBJ2-7, with 7 nucleotides matching TRBD1. Germline V gene sequence: CDR1 LGHDT, CDR2 YNNKEL (reference sequence). The CDR3 contains 15 residues. J was trimmed by 0 bases and V by 0 bases; bases with no gene match: 2. This CDR3 is CASSQETGVSYEQYF. The CDR3 nucleotides are TGTGCCAGCAGCCAAGAAACAGGGGTCTCCTACGAGCAGTACTTC.